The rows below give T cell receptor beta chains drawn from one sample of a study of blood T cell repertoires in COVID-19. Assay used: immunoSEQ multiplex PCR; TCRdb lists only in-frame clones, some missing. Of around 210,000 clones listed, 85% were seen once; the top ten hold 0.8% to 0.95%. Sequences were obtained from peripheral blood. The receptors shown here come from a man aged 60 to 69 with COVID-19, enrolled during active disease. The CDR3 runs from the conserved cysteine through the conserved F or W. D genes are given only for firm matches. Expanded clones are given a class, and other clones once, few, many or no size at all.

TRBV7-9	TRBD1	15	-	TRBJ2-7	CASSPGTGSSYEQYF	TGTGCCAGCAGCCCAGGGACAGGGAGCTCCTACGAGCAGTACTTC
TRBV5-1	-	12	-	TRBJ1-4	CASRSPSEKLFF	TGCGCCAGCAGATCCCCGAGTGAAAAACTGTTTTTT
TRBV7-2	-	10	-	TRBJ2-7	CASSEGIPNF	TGTGCCAGCAGCGAGGGAATTCCTAACTTC
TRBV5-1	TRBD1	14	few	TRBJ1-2	CASSLTGAEYGYTF	TGCGCCAGCAGCTTAACAGGGGCGGAATATGGCTACACCTTC
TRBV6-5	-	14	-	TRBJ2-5	CASRSQGKAETQYF	TGTGCCAGCAGATCCCAGGGAAAGGCGGAGACCCAGTACTTC
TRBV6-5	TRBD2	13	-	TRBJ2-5	CASNRGRGETQYF	TGTGCCAGCAATCGGGGGAGGGGAGAGACCCAGTACTTC
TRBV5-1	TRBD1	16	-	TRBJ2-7	CASSLDWDRGDSEQYF	TGCGCCAGCAGCTTGGACTGGGACAGGGGCGATTCCGAGCAGTACTTC
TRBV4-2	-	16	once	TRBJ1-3	CASSPRQDGPGNTIYF	TGTGCCAGCAGCCCGCGACAGGATGGCCCTGGAAACACCATATATTTT
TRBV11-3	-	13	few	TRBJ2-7	CASSLFSGYEQYF	TGTGCCAGCAGCTTGTTCTCAGGTTACGAGCAGTACTTC
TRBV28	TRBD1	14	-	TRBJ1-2	CASSSFGTAYGYTF	TGTGCCAGCAGTTCATTTGGGACAGCTTATGGCTACACCTTC
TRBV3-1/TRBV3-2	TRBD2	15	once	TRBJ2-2	CASSGTSGRIGELFF	TGTGCCAGCAGCGGGACTAGCGGGAGGATCGGGGAGCTGTTTTTT
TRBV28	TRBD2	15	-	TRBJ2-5	CASSRTSGDQETQYF	TGTGCCAGCAGTCGGACTAGCGGGGACCAAGAGACCCAGTACTTC
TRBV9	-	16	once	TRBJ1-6	CASSVGPGGADSPLHF	TGTGCCAGCAGCGTAGGGCCGGGGGGCGCGGATTCACCCCTCCACTTT
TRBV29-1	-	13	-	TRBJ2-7	CSVFQRYPGEQYF	TGCAGCGTTTTTCAAAGGTACCCGGGGGAGCAGTACTTC
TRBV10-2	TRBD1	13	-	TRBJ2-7	CASSVTGGYEQYF	TGCGCCAGCAGTGTTACAGGGGGTTACGAGCAGTACTTC
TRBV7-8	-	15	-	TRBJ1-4	CASSSAGTSNEKLFF	TGTGCCAGCAGTAGCGCAGGGACATCTAATGAAAAACTGTTTTTT
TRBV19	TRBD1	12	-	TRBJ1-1	CASGDRVTEAFF	TGTGCCAGCGGGGACAGGGTGACTGAAGCTTTCTTT
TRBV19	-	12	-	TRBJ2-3	CASSISADTQYF	TGTGCCAGTAGTATTTCAGCGGATACGCAGTATTTT
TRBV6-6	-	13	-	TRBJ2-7	CASSVRGTYEQYF	TGTGCCAGCAGTGTTAGGGGGACCTACGAGCAGTACTTC
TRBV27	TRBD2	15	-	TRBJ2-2	CASSLGGRGTGELFF	TGTGCCAGCAGTTTAGGAGGGAGGGGCACCGGGGAGCTGTTTTTT
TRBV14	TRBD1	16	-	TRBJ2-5	CASSPQFRQGQETQYF	TGTGCCAGCAGCCCCCAGTTCCGACAGGGCCAAGAGACCCAGTACTTC
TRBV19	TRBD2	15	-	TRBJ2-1	CASSTSGRAYNEQFF	TGTGCCAGTAGTACAAGCGGGAGAGCCTACAATGAGCAGTTCTTC
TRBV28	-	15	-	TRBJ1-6	CASSSGGGNNSPLHF	TGTGCCAGCAGTTCCGGGGGGGGTAATAATTCACCCCTCCACTTT
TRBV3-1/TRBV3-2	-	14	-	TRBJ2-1	CASSQEAADNEQFF	TGTGCCAGCAGCCAAGAGGCCGCGGACAATGAGCAGTTCTTC
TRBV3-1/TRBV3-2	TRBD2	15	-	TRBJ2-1	CASSLTREGRNEQFF	TGTGCCAGCAGCCTTACCCGGGAGGGCCGTAATGAGCAGTTCTTC
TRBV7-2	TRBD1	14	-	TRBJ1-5	CASSLWTGDQPQHF	TGTGCCAGCAGCCTCTGGACAGGGGATCAGCCCCAGCATTTT
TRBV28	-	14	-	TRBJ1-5	CASSRGLSNQPQHF	TGTGCCAGCAGCCGAGGGTTGAGCAATCAGCCCCAGCATTTT
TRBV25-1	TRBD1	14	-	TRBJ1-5	CASSESYRGQPQHF	TGTGCCAGCAGTGAATCATACAGGGGGCAGCCCCAGCATTTT
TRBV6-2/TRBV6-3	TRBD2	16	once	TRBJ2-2	CASSYSAGGPPGELFF	TGTGCCAGCAGTTACTCAGCGGGAGGGCCCCCCGGGGAGCTGTTTTTT
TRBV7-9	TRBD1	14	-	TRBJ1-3	CASSRDSSGNTIYF	TGTGCCAGCAGCCGGGACAGCTCTGGAAACACCATATATTTT
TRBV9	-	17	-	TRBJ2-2	CASSVGAGTGYTGELFF	TGTGCCAGCAGCGTAGGAGCCGGGACTGGCTACACCGGGGAGCTGTTTTTT
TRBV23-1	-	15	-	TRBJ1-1	CASSQFGGLGTEAFF	TGCGCCAGCAGTCAATTCGGGGGGCTTGGCACTGAAGCTTTCTTT
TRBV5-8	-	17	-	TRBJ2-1	CASSHWDFSSSYNEQFF	TGTGCCAGCAGCCACTGGGACTTCTCGAGCTCCTACAATGAGCAGTTCTTC
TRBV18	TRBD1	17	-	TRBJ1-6	CASSSADRSSYNSPLHF	TGTGCCAGCTCATCCGCGGACAGGAGCTCCTATAATTCACCCCTCCACTTT
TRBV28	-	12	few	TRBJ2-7	CASSSSSYEQYF	TGTGCCAGCAGTTCCTCCTCCTACGAGCAGTACTTC
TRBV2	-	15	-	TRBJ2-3	CASSEGNRGTDTQYF	TGTGCCAGCAGTGAAGGGAACAGGGGCACAGATACGCAGTATTTT
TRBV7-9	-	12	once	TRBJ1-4	CASREQGEKLFF	TGTGCCAGCAGAGAACAGGGAGAAAAACTGTTTTTT
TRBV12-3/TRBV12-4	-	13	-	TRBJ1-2	CASSQGSNYGYTF	TGTGCCAGCAGTCAGGGCTCCAACTATGGCTACACCTTC
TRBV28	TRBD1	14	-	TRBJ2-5	CASSSQGVVETQYF	TGTGCCAGCAGCTCGCAGGGGGTGGTGGAGACCCAGTACTTC
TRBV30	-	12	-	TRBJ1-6	CAGWAGIKPLHF	TGTGCCGGGTGGGCAGGGATCAAACCCCTCCACTTT
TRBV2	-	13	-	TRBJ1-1	CASRGGESSEAFF	TGTGCCAGCCGCGGAGGGGAATCGAGTGAAGCTTTCTTT
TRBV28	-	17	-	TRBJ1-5	CASTSNQVAGTNQPQHF	TGTGCCAGCACTTCAAACCAGGTCGCCGGCACCAATCAGCCCCAGCATTTT
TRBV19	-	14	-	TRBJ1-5	CASDEQGSNQPQHF	TGTGCCAGTGACGAGCAGGGATCAAATCAGCCCCAGCATTTT
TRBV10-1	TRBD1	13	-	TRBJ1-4	CASSDGTGGKLFF	TGCGCCAGCAGTGACGGGACAGGAGGAAAACTGTTTTTT
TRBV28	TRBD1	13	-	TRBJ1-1	CASSRGRRTEAFF	TGTGCCAGCAGCAGGGGGCGACGCACTGAAGCTTTCTTT
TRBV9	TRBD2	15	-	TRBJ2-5	CASSVGTSLGETQYF	TGTGCCAGCAGCGTGGGGACTAGCCTGGGAGAGACCCAGTACTTC
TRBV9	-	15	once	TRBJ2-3	CASSVVGQGQDTQYF	TGTGCCAGCAGCGTAGTCGGGCAGGGGCAGGATACGCAGTATTTT
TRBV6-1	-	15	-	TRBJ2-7	CASSEAIGSTYEQYF	TGTGCCAGCAGTGAAGCCATTGGCAGTACCTACGAGCAGTACTTC